These 14 T cell receptor beta chains share one sample of origin, sequenced in a study of blood T cell repertoires in COVID-19. Generated by immunoSEQ multiplex PCR, the TCRdb table keeps only in-frame clones and is missing some. The sample shows hundreds of thousands of clones, more than 75% of them seen only once. The sequencing input was PBMCs or T cells enriched from blood (not recorded which). The receptor set was obtained from a woman under 40 who had recovered from COVID-19.

This clone showed up just a few times. The CDR3 nucleotides are TGTGCCAGCAGCCCCTCTTTGGGACAAATCTACGAGCAGTACTTC. It encodes CASSPSLGQIYEQYF. The chain employs TRBV11-2 and TRBJ2-7, with a possible D match to TRBD1 (6 bases). V shed 5 bases and J shed 3 bases, with 17 bases lying between them. The CDR3 loop spans 15 amino acids. Germline-derived CDR1 and CDR2 are SGHAT and FQNNGV.

V is TRBV19 and J is TRBJ2-3; no definite D call. V lost 1 base and J 6 bases, leaving 8 bases between the germline ends. This CDR3 has 13 residues. CDR1 LNHDA and CDR2 SQIVND come from the germline V gene (reference sequence). In DNA, the CDR3 is TGTGCCAGTAGTATAGTAATCGCGGATACGCAGTATTTT. It encodes CASSIVIADTQYF.

The rearrangement joins TRBV11-2 to TRBJ1-5; D not certain. The V end lost 1 base, the J end lost 9 bases, and 10 bases lay between the germline ends. This CDR3 is built from 13 residues. Germline V lookup: CDR1 SGHAT, CDR2 FQNNGV. CDR3 in amino acids: CASSLAPRGPQHF. DNA of the CDR3: TGTGCCAGCAGCTTAGCACCCCGGGGGCCCCAGCATTTT.

The chain couples TRBV5-4 to TRBJ2-7, with 8 bases aligning to TRBD2. The V and J ends lost 0 bases and 4 bases, in that order; junction bases with no gene match: 3. The CDR3 extends over 14 amino acids. Germline-derived CDR1 and CDR2 are SGHNT and YYREEE (reference sequence). CDR3 nucleotide sequence: TGTGCCAGCAGCTTGGACAGCGGGAGTTACGAGCAGTACTTC. Protein sequence: CASSLDSGSYEQYF.

Only one count was recorded for this clone. The chain uses TRBV5-5 and TRBJ2-2; 7 bases line up with TRBD2. V was clipped by 4 bases and J by 3 bases; unmatched bases: 12. The CDR3 has 17 residues. Germline CDR1 reads SGHKS; CDR2 reads YYEKEE (reference sequence). DNA of the CDR3: TGTGCCAGCAGCCGGAGGGCGGGAGCGATGTACACCGGGGAGCTGTTTTTT. Its translation: CASSRRAGAMYTGELFF.

The chain uses TRBV3-1 (or the pseudogene TRBV3-2) and TRBJ1-5, with D tentatively TRBD1 (5 bases). There are 13 residues in the CDR3. Looked up from germline, CDR1 is LGHDT and CDR2 is YNNKEL (reference sequence). Trimming cost V 1 base and J 5 bases, with 6 bases left between them. CDR3 protein: CASSQGGDQPQHF. In DNA, the CDR3 is TGTGCCAGCAGCCAAGGGGGGGATCAGCCCCAGCATTTT.

The chain is built from TRBV27 and TRBJ1-2, with 9 nucleotides matching TRBD1. The CDR3 consists of 17 residues. V shed 2 bases and J 3 bases; nucleotides not matched to a gene: 10. Germline values: CDR1 MNHEY, CDR2 SMNVEV (reference sequence). The CDR3 DNA reads as TGTGCCAGCAGTTTAGGGGACCCCGGGACAGGGTACTATGGCTACACCTTC. This encodes CASSLGDPGTGYYGYTF.

This rearrangement joins TRBV3-1 (or the pseudogene TRBV3-2) to TRBJ2-2; TRBD2 matches 13 bases. The CDR3 loop spans 19 amino acids. With V trimmed by 4 bases and J by 0 bases, 8 bases remained unmatched. The germline CDR1 and CDR2 sequences are LGHDT and YNNKEL (reference sequence). The CDR3 here is CASSPIGTSGATNTGELFF. The CDR3 DNA reads TGTGCCAGCAGCCCCATCGGGACTAGCGGGGCGACGAACACCGGGGAGCTGTTTTTT.

Details on this clone: Other DNA sequences within the sample encode an identical CDR3. V and J are TRBV2 and TRBJ1-5, with 8 nucleotides matching TRBD1. From germline, CDR1 is SNHLY and CDR2 FYNNEI. V gave up 6 bases and J gave up 2 bases; unmatched junction bases: 3. The CDR3 extends over 14 amino acids. CDR3 loop: CASSATGGNQPQHF. CDR3 nucleotides: TGTGCCAGCAGCGCGACAGGGGGCAATCAGCCCCAGCATTTT.

The chain has TRBV3-1 (or the pseudogene TRBV3-2) and TRBJ1-6; D might be TRBD1 (6 bases). Trimming took 4 bases from V and 10 from J, leaving 14 bases between them. CDR3 length equals 14 residues. Per the germline V gene, CDR1 is LGHDT and CDR2 is YNNKEL (reference sequence). DNA of the CDR3: TGTGCCAGCAGCCCCTCGAGCAGGGGATCACCCCTCCACTTT. Protein: CASSPSSRGSPLHF.

This clone has a single count. Different DNA sequences within this sample yield the same CDR3. CDR3 coding DNA: TGCGCCAGCAGCTTGGAACGCGGGGGGTCCTACAATGAGCAGTTCTTC. It is translated as CASSLERGGSYNEQFF. The chain recombines TRBV5-1 with TRBJ2-1, with 8 bases lining up with TRBD2. The length of the CDR3 is 16 residues. The trim removed 0 bases at V and 1 base at J, leaving 3 bases unmatched. CDR1 is SGHRS, CDR2 YFSETQ, per germline.

The chain is built from TRBV2 and TRBJ2-6; D possibly corresponds to TRBD1 (6 bases). V dropped 4 bases and J dropped 2 bases, with 12 bases sitting between them. The CDR3 has 16 residues. Germline V gene sequence: CDR1 SNHLY, CDR2 FYNNEI. The CDR3 DNA follows: TGTGCCAGCAGTGTCCAGGGGTTGGCTGGGGCCAACGTCCTGACTTTC. It codes for CASSVQGLAGANVLTF.

This clone showed up just once. V gene TRBV18 combines with J gene TRBJ2-7, with 10 bases identical to TRBD2. The CDR3 has 14 amino acids. Germline trimming cut 2 bases from V and 6 bases from J; bases unmatched to any gene: 4. Per the germline V gene, CDR1 is KGHSH and CDR2 is LQKENI. CDR3 bases: TGTGCCAGCTCACCATCTAGCGGGAGTCTCGAGCAGTACTTC. This encodes CASSPSSGSLEQYF.

The sample holds a few counts of this clone. The chain uses TRBV6-5 and TRBJ2-3; D gene uncertain. V lost 1 base to trimming and J lost 3 bases, with 5 bases between them. The CDR3 extends over 13 amino acids. Germline assignment: CDR1 MNHEY and CDR2 SVGAGI. The CDR3 is CASSYFSTDTQYF. DNA for the CDR3: TGTGCCAGCAGTTACTTTTCGACAGATACGCAGTATTTT.